The 5 T cell receptor beta chains below were found in one sample sequenced in a study of blood T cells in healthy people across ages. A second PCR, run for about 6 to 12 cycles, used a sample-barcoded 5' primer plus a J-beta primer mix. TCRdb analysed the 5' RACE reads with MiXCR anew, one entry per CDR3 protein. In the table there are about 1.6 million distinct CDR3 sequences, 34% of which are singletons. The sequencing sample was made of blood. Receptor source: a woman under 40 in good health.

The V gene is TRBV6-5, the J gene TRBJ1-4, with D perhaps TRBD1 (5 bases). The germline CDR1 and CDR2 sequences are MNHEY and SVGAGI. This CDR3 comprises 15 residues. V was cut by 5 bases and J by 7 bases, with 17 bases left in between. The CDR3 nucleotides read TGTGCCAGCAGTCTACTAGGGGCCGGGGGTGAAAAACTGTTTTTT. Its protein product is CASSLLGAGGEKLFF.

This clonotype appeared a few times. This sequence joins TRBV12-3 or TRBV12-4 and TRBJ2-7; TRBD2 matches 7 bases. The CDR3 sequence is 13 residues long. V shed 3 bases and J 6 bases; nucleotides not matched to a gene: 5. The CDR3 here is CASSLSSGIEQYF. The CDR3 DNA sequence: TGTGCCAGCAGTTTGTCCAGCGGGATCGAGCAGTACTTC.

The genes are TRBV12-3 or TRBV12-4 and TRBJ2-3; TRBD1 matches 7 bases. V shed 6 bases and J 4 bases; nucleotides not matched to a gene: 22. The CDR3 is 19 residues long. CDR3 protein: CASRSRDSEAPLRSDTQYF. The DNA for the CDR3 is TGTGCCAGCAGGTCTAGGGACAGTGAGGCCCCCCTGAGGTCAGATACGCAGTATTTT.

The chain combines TRBV20-1 with TRBJ2-4, with D uncertain. This CDR3 contains 15 residues. Germline V gene lookup returns CDR1 DFQATT and CDR2 SNEGSKA (reference sequence). Trimming left V 3 bases short and J 0 bases short, with 12 bases between. Written as DNA, the CDR3 is TGCAGTGCTAGTAGGGCCGAATTAGCCAAAAACATTCAGTACTTC. Amino acid sequence: CSASRAELAKNIQYF.

The rearrangement links TRBV24-1 to TRBJ2-2; D unresolved. The CDR3 consists of 13 residues. The germline CDR1 and CDR2 sequences are KGHDR and SFDVKD. Between the trimmed V and J ends, which lost 4 bases and 7 bases, there was a span of 9 bases. The CDR3 loop is CATSDGERGELFF. CDR3 nucleotide sequence: TGTGCCACCAGTGACGGCGAGCGCGGGGAGCTGTTTTTT.